These 12 T cell receptor beta chains share one sample of origin, sequenced in a study of cytomegalovirus exposure and HLA in healthy donors. Primers: 60 Vbeta forward and 13 Jbeta reverse. Generated by immunoSEQ multiplex PCR, the TCRdb table keeps only in-frame clones and is missing some. The sample includes about 130,000 clones, about 77% of them seen just once. The source material was PBMCs. The receptors were gathered from a man between 45 and 60 years old in good health and CMV-seronegative.

The DNA of the CDR3 is TGCGCCAGCAGCCAAGATCCTATGGGGACTCGAGTGTGGGGCTACACCTTC. Its translation is CASSQDPMGTRVWGYTF. The chain joins TRBV4-1 to TRBJ1-2; TRBD1 is a possible D gene (5 bases). Germline V CDR1 and CDR2: MGHRA, YSYEKL. Trimming left V 0 bases short and J 8 bases short, with 22 bases between. There are 17 residues in the CDR3.

The CDR3 is CASTSGQGVYGYTF. The CDR3 region has the DNA TGTGCCAGCACCTCCGGACAGGGGGTATATGGCTACACCTTC. The chain carries TRBV28 and TRBJ1-2; 10 positions agree with TRBD1. V was clipped by 7 bases and J by 5 bases; unmatched bases: 7. This CDR3 spans 14 amino acids. Germline assignment: CDR1 MDHEN and CDR2 SYDVKM.

The V call is TRBV11-1, the J call TRBJ2-7; TRBD2 matches at 10 bases. V was pared by 5 bases and J by 4 bases, with 2 bases of the junction left unmatched. Germline loops: CDR1 SGHAT, CDR2 FQDESV (reference sequence). This CDR3 spans 13 amino acids. CDR3 DNA: TGTGCCAGCAGCGGAGCGGGGGGGTACGAGCAGTACTTC. This codes for CASSGAGGYEQYF. The full variable domain, with the rest looked up from reference TRBV11-1 and TRBJ2-7, is EAEVAQSPRYKITEKSQAVAFWCDPISGHATLYWYRQILGQGPELLVQFQDESVVDDSQLPKDRFSAERLKGVDSTLKIQPAELGDSAMYLCASSGAGGYEQYFGPGTRLTVT.

This chain links TRBV30 with TRBJ1-4; tentatively, D is TRBD1 (5 bases). The ends were cut back, 0 bases at V and 5 bases at J, with 7 bases in the middle. The CDR3 consists of 13 residues. CDR1 and CDR2 from the germline V gene are GTSNPN and SVGIG (reference sequence). This CDR3 is CAWSVNRNEKLFF. DNA of the CDR3: TGTGCCTGGAGTGTCAACAGGAATGAAAAACTGTTTTTT.

V usage is TRBV7-9 and J usage is TRBJ2-1, with 11 bases lining up with TRBD2. The CDR3 totals 16 residues. The junction had 9 bases not matched to a gene; V was cut back by 5 bases and J by 6 bases. CDR1 and CDR2 (germline): SEHNR, FQNEAQ (reference sequence). CDR3 sequence: CASSDQLAGVRNEQFF. Here the CDR3 DNA reads TGTGCCAGCAGCGACCAACTAGCGGGAGTTCGCAATGAGCAGTTCTTC.

The chain uses TRBV5-1 and TRBJ2-7; maybe TRBD1 (5 bases). Trimming pared 4 bases from V and 2 bases from J, leaving 16 bases between. CDR3 length equals 15 residues. Germline CDR1 SGHRS, CDR2 YFSETQ. CDR3: CASSPDRAPTYEQYF. CDR3 nucleotide sequence: TGCGCCAGCAGCCCCGACAGAGCCCCAACCTACGAGCAGTACTTC.

The V and J genes are TRBV19 and TRBJ1-5; TRBD1 aligns across 9 bases. The CDR3 covers 16 residues. Germline V CDR1 and CDR2: LNHDA, SQIVND (reference sequence). Trimming cost V 3 bases and J 6 bases; bases outside gene matches: 9. CDR3 region: CASSIAQGASSQPQHF. The CDR3 nucleotides are TGTGCCAGTAGTATTGCACAGGGGGCTTCTAGTCAGCCCCAGCATTTT.

The rearrangement links TRBV30 to TRBJ2-7; no definite D call. From germline, CDR1 is GTSNPN and CDR2 SVGIG (reference sequence). The CDR3 has 12 amino acids. V was pared by 2 bases and J by 3 bases, with 8 bases between. The CDR3 reads CAWSIGFYEQYF. CDR3 nucleotides: TGTGCCTGGAGTATCGGGTTCTACGAGCAGTACTTC.

The V call is TRBV5-1, the J call TRBJ2-2; weak D call: TRBD2 (5 bases). This CDR3 region has 14 residues. The germline V and J ends were trimmed by 4 bases and 1 base, with 8 bases remaining between them. The germline V gene encodes CDR1 SGHRS and CDR2 YFSETQ. In nucleotides, the CDR3 is TGCGCCAGCAGCCGAGCGGTGAACACCGGGGAGCTGTTTTTT. As protein: CASSRAVNTGELFF.

The chain links TRBV25-1 to TRBJ2-5, with TRBD1 matching over 7 bases. This CDR3 region has 16 residues. Germline loops: CDR1 MGHDK, CDR2 SYGVNS. J gave up 5 bases and V 1 base, and 10 bases lay outside the gene matches. The chain's CDR3 is CASSEFRLGGQETQYF. The CDR3 region has the DNA TGTGCCAGCAGTGAATTCCGCCTAGGGGGCCAGGAGACCCAGTACTTC.

The chain combines TRBV7-6 with TRBJ2-1; 7 bases fit TRBD2. After removal of 5 bases from V and 0 bases from J, the junction contained 16 bases not matched to a gene. The CDR3 has 19 amino acids. The germline V gene encodes CDR1 SGHVS and CDR2 FNYEAQ. The CDR3 protein is CASSTTGTIYPSSYNEQFF. The CDR3 nucleotides read TGTGCCAGCAGCACCACCGGGACTATATACCCTAGCTCCTACAATGAGCAGTTCTTC. Using reference TRBV7-6 and TRBJ2-1 for the parts outside the CDR3, the full variable domain is GAGVSQSPRYKVTKRGQDVALRCDPISGHVSLYWYRQALGQGPEFLTYFNYEAQQDKSGLPNDRFSAERPEGSISTLTIQRTEQRDSAMYRCASSTTGTIYPSSYNEQFFGPGTRLTVL.

This chain links TRBV28 with TRBJ1-2, with D possibly TRBD1 on 5 matching bases. Trimming left V 4 bases short and J 7 bases short, with 13 bases between. Germline-derived CDR1 and CDR2 are MDHEN and SYDVKM. There are 13 residues in the CDR3. CDR3 sequence: CASSWRGRGGYTF. DNA for the CDR3: TGTGCCAGCAGTTGGCGGGGACGGGGTGGCTACACCTTC.